The 25 T cell receptor beta chains in this list originate from one sample, sequenced in a study of blood T cell repertoires in COVID-19. Measured with immunoSEQ multiplex PCR; TCRdb has only the in-frame clones, and not every one. The profile shows approximately 200,000 clones, around 86% of them singletons. Material: PBMCs or T cells enriched from blood (not recorded which). The receptors derive from a man aged 25-45 years in a cohort exposed to, infected with or recovered from COVID-19 (not recorded which).

The rearrangement links TRBV5-1 to TRBJ1-4; D remains ambiguous. The CDR3 sequence is 13 residues long. Trimming stripped 2 bases from V and 8 bases from J, with 10 bases between. Looked up from germline, CDR1 is SGHRS and CDR2 is YFSETQ. The CDR3 protein is CASSLKGDEKLFF. The CDR3 DNA reads as TGCGCCAGCAGCTTAAAGGGAGACGAAAAACTGTTTTTT.

The gene calls are TRBV2 and TRBJ1-6; TRBD1 agrees at 7 bases. V lost 7 bases and J lost 6; bases outside the gene matches: 6. Germline assignment: CDR1 SNHLY and CDR2 FYNNEI. The CDR3 length is 14 residues. The CDR3 protein is CASTYDRVNSPLHF. Written as DNA, the CDR3 is TGTGCCAGCACCTACGACAGGGTTAATTCACCCCTCCACTTT.

This chain joins TRBV27 and TRBJ1-3; 8 nucleotides align to TRBD1. V was clipped by 2 bases and J by 5 bases; unmatched bases: 8. The CDR3 extends over 16 amino acids. Looked up from germline, CDR1 is MNHEY and CDR2 is SMNVEV (reference sequence). CDR3 in DNA: TGTGCCAGCAGTTTAAGGGGTCGGGACAGGAGAAACACCATATATTTT. The encoded protein is CASSLRGRDRRNTIYF.

The chain combines TRBV7-9 with TRBJ2-1; 12 bases are shared with TRBD2. After removal of 10 bases from V and 4 bases from J, the junction contained 2 bases not matched to a gene. Germline V gene lookup returns CDR1 SEHNR and CDR2 FQNEAQ (reference sequence). The CDR3 totals 13 residues. The CDR3 loop is CATLAGGYNEQFF. CDR3 DNA: TGTGCCACTCTAGCGGGAGGGTACAATGAGCAGTTCTTC. The full variable domain, in which reference TRBV7-9 and TRBJ2-1 provide the parts outside the CDR3, is DTGVSQNPRHKITKRGQNVTFRCDPISEHNRLYWYRQTLGQGPEFLTYFQNEAQLEKSRLLSDRFSAERPKGSFSTLEIQRTEQGDSAMYLCATLAGGYNEQFFGPGTRLTVL.

The chain uses TRBV28 and TRBJ1-5; 10 nucleotides agree with TRBD1. With V trimmed by 4 bases and J by 7 bases, 13 bases remained unmatched. The V gene's germline CDR1 is MDHEN and CDR2 SYDVKM. The CDR3 runs 17 residues. The CDR3 spells CASSSFVTGQGRQPQHF. CDR3 coding DNA: TGTGCCAGCAGTTCGTTCGTAACGGGACAGGGGAGACAGCCCCAGCATTTT.

The chain combines TRBV19 with TRBJ1-1, with D possibly TRBD1 on 5 matching bases. CDR1 is LNHDA, CDR2 SQIVND, per germline (reference sequence). V was cut by 7 bases and J by 0 bases, with 15 bases left in between. The length of the CDR3 is 15 residues. Here the CDR3 reads CASIRDGGMNTEAFF. The CDR3 nucleotides are TGTGCCAGTATTCGAGACGGGGGAATGAACACTGAAGCTTTCTTT.

This chain connects TRBV7-8 to TRBJ1-1; possibly TRBD1 for D (5 bases). Germline V gene sequence: CDR1 SGHVS, CDR2 FQNEAQ. The CDR3 contains 15 residues. Trimming removed 5 bases from V and 3 bases from J, with 16 bases in between. The DNA for the CDR3 is TGTGCCAGCAGCCACAACTCGTGGGGGGACACTGAAGCTTTCTTT. It encodes CASSHNSWGDTEAFF.

This clone appeared once. The rearrangement joins TRBV11-3 to TRBJ1-1; 7 bases map to TRBD1. J was trimmed by 9 bases and V by 3 bases; bases with no gene match: 7. The CDR3 length is 13 residues. CDR1 is SGHNT and CDR2 is YENEEA in the germline V gene. The CDR3: CASSLVPQGKAFF. CDR3 DNA: TGTGCCAGCAGCTTGGTACCACAGGGGAAAGCTTTCTTT.

V usage is TRBV2 and J usage is TRBJ2-7; 9 bases map to TRBD1. V trimming: 0 bases; J trimming: 3 bases; junction bases outside the gene matches: 12. The CDR3 length is 18 residues. The germline V gene encodes CDR1 SNHLY and CDR2 FYNNEI. The CDR3 spells CASSEATPGTGFGYEQYF. CDR3 bases: TGTGCCAGCAGTGAAGCAACTCCCGGGACAGGGTTCGGCTACGAGCAGTACTTC.

Only one count was recorded for this clone. This chain joins TRBV11-2 and TRBJ2-4; D uncertain. CDR1 and CDR2 from the germline V gene are SGHAT and FQNNGV. Trimming removed 4 bases at V and 2 bases at J, with 9 bases between. This CDR3 is 14 amino acids long. This chain's CDR3 is CASSSHMSKNIQYF. The DNA for the CDR3 is TGTGCCAGCAGCTCTCACATGTCCAAAAACATTCAGTACTTC.

The V and J genes are TRBV7-9 and TRBJ1-1; tentative D call: TRBD1 (6 bases). The CDR3 length is 15 residues. From germline, CDR1 is SEHNR and CDR2 FQNEAQ (reference sequence). Deletions cut 4 bases from V and 2 bases from J, with 14 bases between. The CDR3: CASSSPTGANTEAFF. The CDR3 DNA sequence: TGTGCCAGCAGCTCCCCGACAGGCGCTAACACTGAAGCTTTCTTT.

This sequence joins TRBV6-6 and TRBJ1-6; D ambiguous. The V end lost 7 bases, the J end lost 9 bases, and 10 bases lay between the germline ends. CDR3 length: 12 amino acids. Germline V gives CDR1 MNHNY, CDR2 SVGAGI (reference sequence). The CDR3 region is CASTLGSSPLHF. CDR3 coding DNA: TGTGCCAGCACCCTAGGATCTTCACCCCTCCACTTT.

The V gene is TRBV5-1, the J gene TRBJ2-7; 7 bases are shared with TRBD2. CDR1 and CDR2 from the germline V gene are SGHRS and YFSETQ. V trimming: 0 bases; J trimming: 3 bases; junction bases outside the gene matches: 3. The CDR3 consists of 14 residues. CDR3 in amino acids: CASSLGGTNYEQYF. CDR3 coding DNA: TGCGCCAGCAGCTTGGGGGGGACTAACTACGAGCAGTACTTC.

The chain joins TRBV28 to TRBJ1-1, with 7 nucleotides matching TRBD1. The CDR3 extends over 13 amino acids. Germline V gene sequence: CDR1 MDHEN, CDR2 SYDVKM. V shed 11 bases and J 5 bases; nucleotides not matched to a gene: 11. CDR3 coding DNA: TGTGCCTCCTCAGGGGGGCTTGCAACTGAAGCTTTCTTT. Translating it yields CASSGGLATEAFF.

The chain has TRBV6-1 and TRBJ2-2; 8 bases line up with TRBD2. The junction had 6 bases not matched to a gene; V was cut back by 4 bases and J by 2 bases. The CDR3 is 16 residues long. Germline V gene lookup returns CDR1 MNHNS and CDR2 SASEGT. The CDR3 reads CASSAPSGQNTGELFF. The CDR3 bases are TGTGCCAGCAGTGCACCTAGCGGGCAAAACACCGGGGAGCTGTTTTTT.

This clone appeared once. The chain uses TRBV7-8 and TRBJ2-5, with TRBD1 matching over 7 bases. Germline V gives CDR1 SGHVS, CDR2 FQNEAQ. The CDR3 is made up of 14 amino acids. J gave up 2 bases and V 0 bases, and 0 bases lay outside the gene matches. CDR3 in amino acids: CASSLAGQQETQYF. The DNA of the CDR3 is TGTGCCAGCAGCTTAGCGGGACAGCAAGAGACCCAGTACTTC.

The V call is TRBV29-1, the J call TRBJ1-2; possible D gene TRBD1, 6 bases. Trimming pared 7 bases from V and 1 base from J, leaving 7 bases between. Germline CDR1 and CDR2: SQVTM and ANQGSEA. CDR3 length equals 11 residues. The DNA for the CDR3 is TGCAGCGCAGGGGATAACTATGGCTACACCTTC. Amino acids: CSAGDNYGYTF.

This chain joins TRBV24-1 and TRBJ2-3, with TRBD2 as a possible D gene (5 bases). The CDR3 totals 14 residues. Germline values: CDR1 KGHDR, CDR2 SFDVKD. V was clipped by 3 bases and J by 0 bases, with 6 bases between them. Written as DNA, the CDR3 is TGTGCCACCAGTGATACGGGGAGCACAGATACGCAGTATTTT. It is translated as CATSDTGSTDTQYF.

The chain recombines TRBV28 with TRBJ2-1; 10 bases line up with TRBD1. The CDR3 sequence is 15 residues long. CDR1 and CDR2 from the germline V gene are MDHEN and SYDVKM. V lost 2 bases and J lost 5; bases outside the gene matches: 3. CDR3 sequence: CASSLIGTGDNEQFF. Written as DNA, the CDR3 is TGTGCCAGCAGTTTAATTGGGACAGGGGACAATGAGCAGTTCTTC. Together with reference TRBV28 and TRBJ2-1, the CDR3 gives the full variable domain: DVKVTQSSRYLVKRTGEKVFLECVQDMDHENMFWYRQDPGLGLRLIYFSYDVKMKEKGDIPEGYSVSREKKERFSLILESASTNQTSMYLCASSLIGTGDNEQFFGPGTRLTVL.

J is TRBJ2-2 and V is TRBV2; TRBD2 matches at 14 bases. With V trimmed by 10 bases and J by 3 bases, 4 bases remained unmatched. CDR1 and CDR2 from the germline V gene are SNHLY and FYNNEI. This CDR3 spans 15 amino acids. CDR3 in amino acids: CATRLAGGYTGELFF. The CDR3 DNA reads as TGTGCCACCCGACTAGCGGGAGGGTACACCGGGGAGCTGTTTTTT.

The chain recombines TRBV10-3 with TRBJ2-1, with TRBD2 matching 7 bases. The V gene's germline CDR1 is ENHRY and CDR2 SYGVKD. The CDR3 runs to 13 residues. V gave up 2 bases and J gave up 10 bases; unmatched junction bases: 5. The chain's CDR3 is CAISERGSGEQFF. CDR3 coding DNA: TGTGCCATCAGTGAGCGCGGGAGTGGAGAGCAGTTCTTC.

The chain links TRBV12-3 or TRBV12-4 to TRBJ2-7, with D uncertain. The CDR3 has 11 residues. Trimming removed 3 bases from V and 8 bases from J, with 8 bases in between. The CDR3 DNA reads TGTGCCAGCAGTTTCTCGGAGAAGCAGTACTTC. It translates to CASSFSEKQYF.

This chain links TRBV4-2 with TRBJ2-4, with D perhaps TRBD1 (8 bases). Germline V lookup: CDR1 LGHNA, CDR2 YNFKEQ. Trimming shortened V by 0 bases and J by 8 bases, and 11 bases separated the two germline ends. This CDR3 is built from 14 residues. The CDR3 here is CASSQETGGDIQYF. CDR3 coding DNA: TGTGCCAGCAGCCAAGAAACAGGGGGGGACATTCAGTACTTC.

The chain uses TRBV18 and TRBJ2-1; 8 positions match TRBD1. Germline V CDR1 and CDR2: KGHSH, LQKENI. This CDR3 contains 15 residues. Trimming took 4 bases from V and 5 from J; bases not matched to a gene: 7. Written as DNA, the CDR3 is TGTGCCAGCTCACGTGGACAGGGAAGTAACAATGAGCAGTTCTTC. Its protein is CASSRGQGSNNEQFF.

The gene calls are TRBV24-1 and TRBJ2-5; perhaps TRBD1 as D (8 bases). Trimming left V 5 bases short and J 5 bases short, with 17 bases between. In germline, CDR1 is KGHDR, CDR2 SFDVKD. This CDR3 spans 15 amino acids. The CDR3 DNA sequence: TGTGCCACCAGTGGCCTACAGGGGGGGTTGGAGACCCAGTACTTC. Encoded protein: CATSGLQGGLETQYF.